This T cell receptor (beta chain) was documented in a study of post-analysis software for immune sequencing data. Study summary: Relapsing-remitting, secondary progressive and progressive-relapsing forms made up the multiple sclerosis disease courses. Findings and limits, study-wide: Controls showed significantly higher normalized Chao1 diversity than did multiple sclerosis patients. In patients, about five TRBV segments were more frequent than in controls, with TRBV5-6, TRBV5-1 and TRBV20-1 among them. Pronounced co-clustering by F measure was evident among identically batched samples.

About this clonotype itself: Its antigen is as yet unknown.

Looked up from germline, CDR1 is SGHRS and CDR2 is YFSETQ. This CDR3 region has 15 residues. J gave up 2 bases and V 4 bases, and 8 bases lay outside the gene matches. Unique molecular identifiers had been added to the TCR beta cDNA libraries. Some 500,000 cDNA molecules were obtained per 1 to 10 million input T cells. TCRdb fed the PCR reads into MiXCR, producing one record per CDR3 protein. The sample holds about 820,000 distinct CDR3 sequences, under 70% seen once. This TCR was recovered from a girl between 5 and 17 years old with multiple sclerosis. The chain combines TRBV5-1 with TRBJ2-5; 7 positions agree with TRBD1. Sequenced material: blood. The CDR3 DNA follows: TGCGCCAGCAGCGGCCGACAGGGTGGGCAAGAGACCCAGTACTTC. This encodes CASSGRQGGQETQYF.